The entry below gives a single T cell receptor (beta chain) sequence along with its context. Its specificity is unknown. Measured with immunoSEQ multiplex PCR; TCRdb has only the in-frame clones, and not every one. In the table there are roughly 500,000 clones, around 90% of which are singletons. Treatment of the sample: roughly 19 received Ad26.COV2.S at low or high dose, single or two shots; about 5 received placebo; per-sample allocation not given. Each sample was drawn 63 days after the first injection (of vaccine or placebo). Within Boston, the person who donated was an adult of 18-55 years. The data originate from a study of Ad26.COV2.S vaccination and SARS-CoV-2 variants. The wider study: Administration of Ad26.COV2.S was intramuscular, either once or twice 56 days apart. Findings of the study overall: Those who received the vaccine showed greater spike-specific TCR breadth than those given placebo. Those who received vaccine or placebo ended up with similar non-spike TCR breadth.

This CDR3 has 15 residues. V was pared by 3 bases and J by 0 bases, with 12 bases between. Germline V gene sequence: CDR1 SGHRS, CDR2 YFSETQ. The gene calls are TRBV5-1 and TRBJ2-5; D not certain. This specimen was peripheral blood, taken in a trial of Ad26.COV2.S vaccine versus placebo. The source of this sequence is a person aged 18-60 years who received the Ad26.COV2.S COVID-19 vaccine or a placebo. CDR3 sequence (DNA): TGCGCCAGCAGCTCCCGAATGGGGAACCAAGAGACCCAGTACTTC. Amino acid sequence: CASSSRMGNQETQYF.